Each of the 28 T cell receptor beta chains below was sequenced from the same sample in a study of cytomegalovirus exposure and HLA in healthy donors. The PCR made use of 60 Vbeta and 13 Jbeta primers. Assay: immunoSEQ multiplex PCR; the TCRdb copy retains only in-frame clones and omits some. The sample includes roughly 100,000 clones, around three quarters seen only once; the top ten take around 5%. The sequencing input was PBMCs. The receptor source for this set is a woman younger than 35 in good health and CMV-seropositive.

The J gene is TRBJ2-1, the V gene TRBV19; 10 nucleotides match TRBD1. Germline V gene lookup returns CDR1 LNHDA and CDR2 SQIVND (reference sequence). The junction had 7 bases not matched to a gene; V was cut back by 5 bases and J by 6 bases. The CDR3 runs to 15 residues. The CDR3 here is CASSSGTGAFNEQFF. The CDR3 DNA reads TGTGCCAGTAGTTCCGGGACAGGGGCCTTCAATGAGCAGTTCTTC.

This chain links TRBV5-6 with TRBJ2-7; TRBD1 matches at 10 bases. V trimming: 5 bases; J trimming: 0 bases; junction bases outside the gene matches: 5. Germline loops: CDR1 SGHDT, CDR2 YYEEEE. The CDR3 has 15 residues. As DNA, the CDR3 is TGTGCCAGCAGTTCCCGACAGGGGGCCTCCTACGAGCAGTACTTC. It codes for CASSSRQGASYEQYF.

This clone was counted a few times. One junction end does not reproduce the germline sequence, and a read error may be involved. The CDR3 region has the DNA TGTGCCAGCAGTGATGCAGTACAGGTCATAAATGGAAAACTGTTTTTT. Translated, it gives CASSDAVQVINGKLFF. The chain employs TRBV2 and TRBJ1-4; a weak D match, TRBD1 (5 bases). Germline V gene lookup returns CDR1 SNHLY and CDR2 FYNNEI. There are 16 residues in the CDR3.

This chain uses TRBV18 with TRBJ2-3; TRBD1 matches at 7 bases. Per the germline V gene, CDR1 is KGHSH and CDR2 is LQKENI. CDR3 length: 12 residues. Unmatched junction bases numbered 3, after V lost 3 bases and J lost 9 bases. CDR3 region: CASSPRQGTQYF. DNA of the CDR3: TGTGCCAGCTCACCCAGACAGGGAACGCAGTATTTT.

V usage is TRBV7-8 and J usage is TRBJ2-3; 8 bases match TRBD2. The V gene end was trimmed by 5 bases and the J gene end by 2 bases; junction bases not matched to a gene: 9. Germline-derived CDR1 and CDR2 are SGHVS and FQNEAQ. There are 16 residues in the CDR3. CDR3 sequence: CASSPLSGRNTDTQYF. The CDR3 nucleotides read TGTGCCAGCAGCCCATTGAGCGGGAGAAACACAGATACGCAGTATTTT.

The chain couples TRBV25-1 to TRBJ2-3; 7 bases line up with TRBD2. With 6 bases clipped from V and 3 bases from J, the junction kept 6 bases outside the gene matches. CDR1 is MGHDK and CDR2 is SYGVNS in the germline V gene. The CDR3 is 14 amino acids. For the CDR3, the DNA is TGTGCCAGCAGCGACTCGCGGGGGACAGATACGCAGTATTTT. The encoded protein is CASSDSRGTDTQYF.

The V and J genes are TRBV4-2 and TRBJ2-6; perhaps TRBD1 as D (6 bases). V lost 2 bases and J lost 0, with 14 bases in between. The CDR3 extends over 18 amino acids. Germline V gives CDR1 LGHNA, CDR2 YNFKEQ. The CDR3 DNA follows: TGTGCCAGCAGCCAATCAGGACAGCGAAACTCTGGGGCCAACGTCCTGACTTTC. Its protein product is CASSQSGQRNSGANVLTF.

V usage is TRBV28 and J usage is TRBJ2-7, with TRBD2 identical over 7 bases. With V trimmed by 6 bases and J by 0 bases, 11 bases remained unmatched. CDR3 length equals 16 residues. Germline-derived CDR1 and CDR2 are MDHEN and SYDVKM. Here the CDR3 DNA reads TGTGCCAGCAGCGCTCATCTAGCGGAAGGCTCCTACGAGCAGTACTTC. As protein: CASSAHLAEGSYEQYF.

The chain uses TRBV28 and TRBJ2-5, with TRBD1 identical over 10 bases. V shed 6 bases, J shed 2 bases, and the junction held 12 bases outside the gene matches. This CDR3 has 17 residues. Germline CDR1 reads MDHEN; CDR2 reads SYDVKM. The CDR3 DNA sequence: TGTGCCAGCAGCAGTTTCTTGGGGGACAGGGGACAAGAGACCCAGTACTTC. Protein sequence: CASSSFLGDRGQETQYF.

This clone was observed a few times. The chain links TRBV15 to TRBJ1-2; perhaps TRBD1 as D (6 bases). Between the trimmed V and J ends, which lost 0 bases and 1 base, there was a span of 21 bases. CDR1 and CDR2 from the germline V gene are LNHNV and YYDKDF (reference sequence). The CDR3 contains 19 residues. The CDR3 loop is CATSRESQGQKEINYGYTF. CDR3 DNA: TGTGCCACCAGCAGAGAGTCGCAGGGGCAGAAAGAAATTAACTATGGCTACACCTTC.

The chain combines TRBV7-8 with TRBJ2-7; possibly TRBD2 for D (5 bases). This CDR3 is built from 13 residues. Germline values: CDR1 SGHVS, CDR2 FQNEAQ. Deletions cut 5 bases from V and 6 bases from J, with 14 bases between. CDR3 sequence reads: CASSAGVAGEQYF. The CDR3 DNA reads TGTGCCAGCAGCGCTGGGGTCGCGGGCGAGCAGTACTTC. Using reference TRBV7-8 and TRBJ2-7 for the parts outside the CDR3, the full variable domain is GAGVSQSPRYKVAKRGQDVALRCDPISGHVSLFWYQQALGQGPEFLTYFQNEAQLDKSGLPSDRFFAERPEGSVSTLKIQRTQQEDSAVYLCASSAGVAGEQYFGPGTRLTVT.

The chain couples TRBV28 to TRBJ2-3; 9 positions match TRBD2. This CDR3 region has 14 residues. J was trimmed by 5 bases and V by 8 bases; bases with no gene match: 8. Looked up from germline, CDR1 is MDHEN and CDR2 is SYDVKM. CDR3 in DNA: TGTGCCAGCGGACTAGCGTCAACACAAGATACGCAGTATTTT. This gives the protein CASGLASTQDTQYF.

The chain combines TRBV28 with TRBJ2-5; 10 nucleotides agree with TRBD1. The CDR3 loop spans 15 amino acids. With 4 bases clipped from V and 4 bases from J, the junction kept 6 bases outside the gene matches. CDR1 is MDHEN and CDR2 is SYDVKM in the germline V gene. The CDR3 DNA sequence: TGTGCCAGCAGTTCCGGACAGGGGGGACGAGAGACCCAGTACTTC. It yields the protein CASSSGQGGRETQYF.

The gene calls are TRBV7-9 and TRBJ2-5; D is uncertain. CDR3 length equals 14 residues. V lost 2 bases and J 5 bases, leaving 12 bases between the germline ends. The germline V gene has CDR1 SEHNR and CDR2 FQNEAQ (reference sequence). DNA for the CDR3: TGTGCCAGCAGCTTATTCTCGTGGGCGGAGACCCAGTACTTC. Protein sequence: CASSLFSWAETQYF. Full variable domain (missing parts from reference TRBV7-9 and TRBJ2-5): DTGVSQNPRHKITKRGQNVTFRCDPISEHNRLYWYRQTLGQGPEFLTYFQNEAQLEKSRLLSDRFSAERPKGSFSTLEIQRTEQGDSAMYLCASSLFSWAETQYFGPGTRLLVL.

This clone appeared once. The rearrangement links TRBV28 to TRBJ2-5; unclear D gene. V gave up 9 bases and J gave up 7 bases, with 15 bases separating them. The germline V gene encodes CDR1 MDHEN and CDR2 SYDVKM. The CDR3 covers 12 residues. The CDR3 sequence is CASNDLSGTQYF. As DNA, the CDR3 is TGTGCCAGTAACGACCTCTCGGGGACCCAGTACTTC. The full variable domain, in which reference TRBV28 and TRBJ2-5 provide the parts outside the CDR3, is DVKVTQSSRYLVKRTGEKVFLECVQDMDHENMFWYRQDPGLGLRLIYFSYDVKMKEKGDIPEGYSVSREKKERFSLILESASTNQTSMYLCASNDLSGTQYFGPGTRLLVL.

The rearrangement links TRBV30 to TRBJ1-5; 9 bases are a match to TRBD1. The junction had 16 bases not matched to a gene; V was cut back by 1 base and J by 6 bases. In germline, CDR1 is GTSNPN, CDR2 SVGIG (reference sequence). This CDR3 comprises 18 residues. The CDR3 bases are TGTGCCTGGAGTGGGGACCTCCCGGGACAGGGAAGGGGTCAGCCCCAGCATTTT. Amino acid sequence: CAWSGDLPGQGRGQPQHF.

This clone was seen only a few times. The chain joins TRBV27 to TRBJ1-4, with D possibly matching TRBD1 (5 bases). CDR1 is MNHEY, CDR2 SMNVEV, per germline (reference sequence). The CDR3 has 15 amino acids. Trimming left V 7 bases short and J 2 bases short, with 14 bases between. The CDR3 DNA follows: TGTGCCAGCACCGGGGGGTATCGGACTAATGAAAAACTGTTTTTT. This gives the protein CASTGGYRTNEKLFF.

In this sample, this clone turned up a few times. The genes are TRBV5-6 and TRBJ2-7; D not resolved. Trimming stripped 0 bases from V and 6 bases from J, with 4 bases between. The CDR3 is made up of 11 amino acids. Germline V gene data show CDR1 as SGHDT and CDR2 as YYEEEE. CDR3 sequence: CASSLGREQYF. The CDR3 region has the DNA TGTGCCAGCAGCTTGGGTCGCGAGCAGTACTTC.

This rearrangement joins TRBV4-1 to TRBJ2-1; 14 bases align to TRBD2. The CDR3 extends over 16 amino acids. From germline, CDR1 is MGHRA and CDR2 YSYEKL. Trimming removed 1 base from V and 10 bases from J; junction bases left unmatched: 6. The CDR3 DNA follows: TGCGCCAGCAGCCAAGGGGGACTAGCGGGAGCCCGGGAGCAGTTCTTC. This gives the protein CASSQGGLAGAREQFF.

Comments on this clone: One junction end does not reproduce the germline sequence, and a read error may be involved. The chain couples TRBV7-7 to TRBJ2-5; D unclear. The germline gives CDR1 SSHAT, CDR2 FNYEAQ (reference sequence). The CDR3 runs 14 residues. CDR3 in DNA: TGTGCTAGCAGCCCCGGTTCCCGTGCGGAGACCCAGTACTTC. It is translated as CASSPGSRAETQYF.

V and J are TRBV28 and TRBJ2-7; 7 positions match TRBD1. Germline V CDR1 and CDR2: MDHEN, SYDVKM. The CDR3 sequence is 14 residues long. Trimming removed 6 bases from V and 0 bases from J; junction bases left unmatched: 5. The CDR3 protein is CASSGTESSYEQYF. CDR3 nucleotides: TGTGCCAGCAGCGGGACAGAGAGCTCCTACGAGCAGTACTTC.

CDR3 sequence reads: CASRYEVSNTGELFF. In DNA, the CDR3 is TGTGCCAGCAGATACGAGGTTTCGAACACCGGGGAGCTGTTTTTT. This rearrangement joins TRBV6-1 to TRBJ2-2, with unresolved D. Trimming took off 6 bases at V and 0 bases at J, with 11 bases between the two ends. CDR3 length equals 15 residues. CDR1 and CDR2 (germline): MNHNS, SASEGT.

The chain has TRBV5-1 and TRBJ2-1; TRBD2 matches at 11 bases. V dropped 3 bases and J dropped 8; count of bases not matched to a gene: 7. Germline values: CDR1 SGHRS, CDR2 YFSETQ. CDR3 length: 15 amino acids. The CDR3 loop is CASSSALAGGYEQFF. The CDR3 DNA follows: TGCGCCAGCAGCTCCGCCCTAGCGGGAGGATATGAGCAGTTCTTC.

This clone was counted between two and nine times. This rearrangement joins TRBV5-6 to TRBJ1-2; D is unclear. The V gene lost 0 bases and the J gene lost 0 bases, with 9 bases spanning the gap. The length of the CDR3 is 15 residues. CDR1 SGHDT and CDR2 YYEEEE come from the germline V gene. CDR3 amino acids: CASSLVREANYGYTF. The CDR3 nucleotides are TGTGCCAGCAGCTTGGTCCGGGAGGCTAACTATGGCTACACCTTC.

The genes are TRBV13 and TRBJ1-2, with 7 bases identical to TRBD1. Germline lookup yields CDR1 PRHDT and CDR2 FYEKMQ (reference sequence). This CDR3 has 17 residues. V was pared by 6 bases and J by 0 bases, with 13 bases of the junction left unmatched. The CDR3, as DNA: TGTGCCAGCAGTCAAAGCTCGTGGGACAGTACTAACTATGGCTACACCTTC. Its translation is CASSQSSWDSTNYGYTF.

The rearrangement links TRBV2 to TRBJ1-1, with 8 bases aligning to TRBD1. CDR3 length: 14 amino acids. With 6 bases clipped from V and 4 bases from J, the junction kept 7 bases outside the gene matches. Germline loops: CDR1 SNHLY, CDR2 FYNNEI. In DNA form, the CDR3 reads TGTGCCAGCAGCCTGACAGGGGACGGCACTGAAGCTTTCTTT. Translation: CASSLTGDGTEAFF.

The chain has TRBV5-4 and TRBJ2-7; TRBD2 aligns across 13 bases. Trimming at V came to 4 bases and at J to 3 bases, leaving 4 bases not matched to a gene. Looked up from germline, CDR1 is SGHNT and CDR2 is YYREEE (reference sequence). This CDR3 is 15 amino acids long. The CDR3 DNA reads TGTGCCAGCAGCCCGGGACTAGCGGGATACTACGAGCAGTACTTC. It is translated as CASSPGLAGYYEQYF.

This chain connects TRBV11-2 to TRBJ1-2, with D unresolved. V lost 5 bases to trimming and J lost 1 base, with 8 bases between them. This CDR3 comprises 13 residues. Germline V lookup: CDR1 SGHAT, CDR2 FQNNGV. The CDR3 nucleotides read TGTGCCAGCAGCCCCGGGAGTAACTATGGCTACACCTTC. Residues: CASSPGSNYGYTF.